Each of the 30 T cell receptor beta chains below was sequenced from the same sample in a study of technical replicates of blood from several donors. TCRdb keeps only in-frame clones here, not all; method: immunoSEQ multiplex PCR. The sample has about 74,000 clones; about 95% are singletons. Sequencing input: T cells isolated from PBMCs. The origin of the receptors is a human donor in good health.

J is TRBJ2-1 and V is TRBV4-1, with 8 bases lining up with TRBD2. CDR1 and CDR2 (germline): MGHRA, YSYEKL. The ends lost 4 bases at V and 8 bases at J; junction bases unmatched: 4. The CDR3 runs 13 residues. CDR3 region: CASSRRGEDEQFF. The CDR3 DNA sequence: TGCGCCAGCAGCCGGCGGGGGGAGGATGAGCAGTTCTTC.

The genes are TRBV13 and TRBJ2-7; 7 bases are shared with TRBD2. The CDR3 extends over 16 amino acids. J gave up 0 bases and V 4 bases, and 9 bases lay outside the gene matches. CDR1 PRHDT and CDR2 FYEKMQ come from the germline V gene (reference sequence). The CDR3 protein is CASSSVRGGSSYEQYF. The CDR3 coding sequence is TGTGCCAGCAGCTCGGTCCGGGGCGGGAGCTCCTACGAGCAGTACTTC.

The CDR3 nucleotides are TGCAGCGTTGAAGATCTGGGCAGGGCCTACAATGAGCAGTTCTTC. Its translation: CSVEDLGRAYNEQFF. The chain has TRBV29-1 and TRBJ2-1; possible D gene TRBD1, 5 bases. The CDR3 is made up of 15 amino acids. The V gene's germline CDR1 is SQVTM and CDR2 ANQGSEA. Trimming stripped 0 bases from V and 2 bases from J, with 11 bases between.

The rearrangement uses TRBV6-5 and TRBJ1-1; 8 nucleotides match TRBD1. Germline CDR1 is MNHEY and CDR2 is SVGAGI. There are 11 residues in the CDR3. Trimming cost V 3 bases and J 10 bases; bases outside gene matches: 1. CDR3 in DNA: TGTGCCAGCAGTTATCAGGGGGCAGCTTTCTTT. Translating gives CASSYQGAAFF.

The chain joins TRBV5-4 to TRBJ2-7; 7 positions agree with TRBD1. Germline-derived CDR1 and CDR2 are SGHNT and YYREEE (reference sequence). The CDR3 length is 16 residues. The V and J ends lost 4 bases and 5 bases, in that order; junction bases with no gene match: 15. This CDR3 reads CASSPETGKRVHEQYF. The CDR3 DNA is TGTGCCAGCAGCCCAGAGACAGGGAAGAGGGTTCACGAGCAGTACTTC.

This chain links TRBV27 with TRBJ1-1; D is ambiguous. The V gene lost 3 bases and the J gene lost 0 bases, with 11 bases spanning the gap. Germline CDR1 MNHEY, CDR2 SMNVEV (reference sequence). This CDR3 is built from 15 residues. The CDR3 reads CASSFLRSMNTEAFF. The DNA of the CDR3 is TGTGCCAGCAGTTTCCTTAGGAGCATGAACACTGAAGCTTTCTTT.

This clone appeared a single time. The chain joins TRBV19 to TRBJ2-2; 9 nucleotides agree with TRBD1. J lost 3 bases, V lost 8 bases, and 7 bases had no gene match. Germline lookup yields CDR1 LNHDA and CDR2 SQIVND (reference sequence). The CDR3 totals 15 residues. The CDR3 sequence: CASRPGDRDTGELFF. The CDR3 bases are TGTGCCAGTCGACCAGGGGACAGGGACACCGGGGAGCTGTTTTTT.

This chain connects TRBV19 to TRBJ1-5, with TRBD1 matching 10 bases. The V and J ends lost 5 bases and 6 bases, in that order; junction bases with no gene match: 7. This CDR3 spans 15 amino acids. The germline CDR1 and CDR2 sequences are LNHDA and SQIVND (reference sequence). The CDR3 region is CASSATGGSSQPQHF. In nucleotides, the CDR3 is TGTGCCAGTAGTGCGACAGGGGGCAGTTCTCAGCCCCAGCATTTT.

This clone was counted only a few times. The genes are TRBV4-1 and TRBJ2-7; TRBD1 might be the D (5 bases). The CDR3 contains 15 residues. Trimming took off 0 bases at V and 6 bases at J, with 15 bases between the two ends. In germline, CDR1 is MGHRA, CDR2 YSYEKL. The CDR3 loop is CASSQDELAGREQYF. Written as DNA, the CDR3 is TGCGCCAGCAGCCAAGATGAGTTGGCAGGGCGCGAGCAGTACTTC.

This clone was recorded once. This chain links TRBV28 with TRBJ1-1; a possible D gene is TRBD1 (6 bases). CDR1 is MDHEN and CDR2 is SYDVKM in the germline V gene. The CDR3 sequence is 13 residues long. Trimming left V 5 bases short and J 3 bases short, with 10 bases between. The CDR3, as DNA: TGTGCCAGCAGTCCGCCAGGGGACACTGAAGCTTTCTTT. Amino acid sequence: CASSPPGDTEAFF.

The V call is TRBV5-1, the J call TRBJ1-6, with 9 bases that match TRBD1. V was clipped by 5 bases and J by 7 bases; unmatched bases: 7. This CDR3 spans 15 amino acids. Germline loops: CDR1 SGHRS, CDR2 YFSETQ. The CDR3 nucleotides are TGCGCCAGCAGACCTCGGACAGGGGAAAATTCACCCCTCCACTTT. It encodes CASRPRTGENSPLHF.

The genes are TRBV7-9 and TRBJ2-7, with TRBD2 identical over 9 bases. V gave up 3 bases and J gave up 2 bases; unmatched junction bases: 2. CDR1 SEHNR and CDR2 FQNEAQ come from the germline V gene (reference sequence). The CDR3 is 14 amino acids. The CDR3 is CASSLGLAPYEQYF. CDR3 in DNA: TGTGCCAGCAGCTTGGGACTAGCCCCCTACGAGCAGTACTTC.

The V and J genes are TRBV30 and TRBJ2-7; 8 bases fit TRBD2. Trimming at V came to 0 bases and at J to 1 base, leaving 11 bases not matched to a gene. The CDR3 spans 17 residues. Looked up from germline, CDR1 is GTSNPN and CDR2 is SVGIG (reference sequence). The chain's CDR3 is CAWSVREGRGPSYEQYF. The CDR3 DNA reads TGTGCCTGGAGTGTACGGGAGGGGCGGGGGCCTTCCTACGAGCAGTACTTC.

The chain links TRBV27 to TRBJ1-1, with 8 bases fitting TRBD1. CDR1 and CDR2 (germline): MNHEY, SMNVEV (reference sequence). V shed 3 bases and J 11 bases; nucleotides not matched to a gene: 8. The CDR3 is 13 amino acids. In DNA form, the CDR3 reads TGTGCCAGCAGTTTCAGCACAGGGGGAGAGGCTTTCTTT. It is translated as CASSFSTGGEAFF.

The J gene is TRBJ2-3, the V gene TRBV5-1, with TRBD2 identical over 7 bases. CDR3 length equals 15 residues. Trimming at V came to 3 bases and at J to 3 bases, leaving 7 bases not matched to a gene. The germline CDR1 and CDR2 sequences are SGHRS and YFSETQ. CDR3 in DNA: TGCGCCAGCAGCTGGTTGGCGGGAGAAACAGATACGCAGTATTTT. Protein product: CASSWLAGETDTQYF.

The chain uses TRBV18 and TRBJ1-1, with D perhaps matching TRBD1 (5 bases). The CDR3 consists of 13 residues. V shed 3 bases and J shed 4 bases, with 9 bases lying between them. Germline CDR1 KGHSH, CDR2 LQKENI. The CDR3 DNA is TGTGCCAGCTCACCGGGGGGGTTCACTGAAGCTTTCTTT. As protein: CASSPGGFTEAFF.

The rearrangement uses TRBV28 and TRBJ1-3; no clear D gene. Germline assignment: CDR1 MDHEN and CDR2 SYDVKM. The CDR3 has 16 amino acids. Trimming removed 6 bases from V and 0 bases from J, with 15 bases in between. CDR3 DNA sequence: TGTGCCAGCAGGCTAAGACTGTCGAGCTCTGGAAACACCATATATTTT. Amino acid sequence: CASRLRLSSSGNTIYF. The full variable domain, with the rest looked up from reference TRBV28 and TRBJ1-3, is DVKVTQSSRYLVKRTGEKVFLECVQDMDHENMFWYRQDPGLGLRLIYFSYDVKMKEKGDIPEGYSVSREKKERFSLILESASTNQTSMYLCASRLRLSSSGNTIYFGEGSWLTVV.

V and J are TRBV6-5 and TRBJ1-4, with a tentative D call TRBD1 (6 bases). V lost 6 bases, J lost 0 bases, and 11 bases lay in between. Per germline, CDR1 MNHEY and CDR2 SVGAGI. The CDR3 is 15 amino acids. This CDR3 is CASRDRFATNEKLFF. Here the CDR3 DNA reads TGTGCCAGCAGGGACAGATTTGCAACTAATGAAAAACTGTTTTTT.

V and J are TRBV29-1 and TRBJ2-3, with D uncertain. This CDR3 is 13 amino acids long. Germline loops: CDR1 SQVTM, CDR2 ANQGSEA. V was trimmed by 2 bases and J by 2 bases, leaving 8 bases between them. CDR3 nucleotides: TGCAGCGTTGAACTCAGGTACACAGATACGCAGTATTTT. Protein product: CSVELRYTDTQYF.

This chain uses TRBV9 with TRBJ1-1, with TRBD1 as a possible D gene (5 bases). This CDR3 has 13 amino acids. CDR1 and CDR2 from the germline V gene are SGDLS and YYNGEE. V lost 4 bases and J 10 bases, leaving 17 bases between the germline ends. The CDR3 DNA reads as TGTGCCAGCAGCTACAGTTGGGGGGAGGGAGCTTTCTTT. Encoded protein: CASSYSWGEGAFF.

There are a few counts of this clone. The V call is TRBV5-1, the J call TRBJ1-1; D gene unclear. This CDR3 is built from 15 residues. V was clipped by 0 bases and J by 4 bases, with 13 bases between them. The germline gives CDR1 SGHRS, CDR2 YFSETQ. This CDR3 reads CASSLDRNPFTEAFF. The CDR3 nucleotides are TGCGCCAGCAGCTTGGATCGTAATCCCTTCACTGAAGCTTTCTTT.

This clone came up once. The chain couples TRBV30 to TRBJ1-1, with TRBD1 matching 7 bases. Looked up from germline, CDR1 is GTSNPN and CDR2 is SVGIG (reference sequence). Unmatched junction bases numbered 23, after V lost 2 bases and J lost 5 bases. This CDR3 spans 19 amino acids. CDR3 loop: CAWSINLGQGGSLQTEAFF. DNA of the CDR3: TGTGCCTGGAGTATAAACCTGGGCCAGGGGGGAAGCTTACAGACTGAAGCTTTCTTT.

This clone has only one observation. The chain uses TRBV5-1 and TRBJ2-2, with 8 bases lining up with TRBD1. The V gene end was trimmed by 0 bases and the J gene end by 2 bases; junction bases not matched to a gene: 6. This CDR3 is 17 amino acids long. CDR1 is SGHRS and CDR2 is YFSETQ in the germline V gene. The CDR3 region is CASSLAWTGTNTGELFF. CDR3 sequence (DNA): TGCGCCAGCAGCTTGGCCTGGACAGGGACTAACACCGGGGAGCTGTTTTTT.

The rearrangement joins TRBV28 to TRBJ1-5; 7 bases match TRBD1. The CDR3 length is 15 residues. CDR1 and CDR2 (germline): MDHEN, SYDVKM. Germline trimming cut 1 base from V and 4 bases from J; bases unmatched to any gene: 4. The CDR3 region has the DNA TGTGCCAGCAGTTTATCGACAGGGTGGAATCAGCCCCAGCATTTT. It is translated as CASSLSTGWNQPQHF.

This clone was seen only a few times. The chain links TRBV10-1 to TRBJ1-2; D not certain. The V end was cut by 3 bases, the J end by 4 bases, with 3 bases between. Looked up from germline, CDR1 is WNHNN and CDR2 is SYGVQD (reference sequence). The CDR3 length is 11 residues. CDR3 protein: CASSDGYGYTF. CDR3 coding DNA: TGCGCCAGCAGTGACGGCTATGGCTACACCTTC.

V usage is TRBV7-9 and J usage is TRBJ1-5; a possible D gene is TRBD1 (6 bases). There are 17 residues in the CDR3. CDR1 and CDR2 (germline): SEHNR, FQNEAQ (reference sequence). V lost 2 bases, J lost 6 bases, and 20 bases lay in between. The CDR3 region is CASSLSGEGGAVQPQHF. The CDR3 DNA reads TGTGCCAGCAGCTTAAGTGGGGAGGGGGGGGCCGTTCAGCCCCAGCATTTT.

A remark on this clone: Its ends do not fully match the called genes, so a read error is possible. V usage is TRBV7-9 and J usage is TRBJ2-5; D possibly corresponds to TRBD1 (7 bases). Germline-derived CDR1 and CDR2 are SEHNR and FQNEAQ (reference sequence). The CDR3 runs 15 residues. The CDR3 sequence: CASSRQGMEGEIQYF. The CDR3 DNA follows: TGTGCCAGCAGTCGACAGGGAATGGAGGGAGAGATCCAGTACTTC. The variable domain in full, completed from reference TRBV7-9 and TRBJ2-5, reads DTGVSQNPRHKITKRGQNVTFRCDPISEHNRLYWYRQTLGQGPEFLTYFQNEAQLEKSRLLSDRFSAERPKGSFSTLEIQRTEQGDSAMYLCASSRQGMEGEIQYFGPGTRLLVL.

The chain recombines TRBV9 with TRBJ2-5; tentatively, D is TRBD2 (5 bases). This CDR3 spans 13 amino acids. Germline V gene sequence: CDR1 SGDLS, CDR2 YYNGEE. V was cut by 2 bases and J by 0 bases, with 5 bases left in between. CDR3 in amino acids: CASSVTNQETQYF. The CDR3 bases are TGTGCCAGCAGCGTGACTAACCAAGAGACCCAGTACTTC.

This chain uses TRBV7-9 with TRBJ2-7; D is perhaps TRBD2 (5 bases). Trimming stripped 5 bases from V and 4 bases from J, with 12 bases between. Germline V gives CDR1 SEHNR, CDR2 FQNEAQ (reference sequence). This CDR3 spans 13 amino acids. This CDR3 reads CASSTLTGYEQYF. As DNA, the CDR3 is TGTGCCAGCAGCACCCTAACGGGGTACGAGCAGTACTTC.

The chain joins TRBV6-5 to TRBJ1-5; D is undetermined. Germline CDR1 reads MNHEY; CDR2 reads SVGAGI. This CDR3 has 14 amino acids. With 0 bases removed from V and 6 bases from J, the gap between germline ends came to 9 bases. The CDR3 DNA is TGTGCCAGCAGTTACTCGATCGGAGGTCAGCCCCAGCATTTT. It is translated as CASSYSIGGQPQHF.